These T cell receptor beta chains were read from a single sample in a study of T cells after yellow fever vaccination. TCRdb recomputed calls from the 5' RACE reads with MiXCR, one row per CDR3 protein. The table has around 360,000 distinct CDR3 sequences, 9.5% to 13% seen once. The input for sequencing was PBMCs, taken on the day of the first yellow fever vaccination. All receptors derive from a man aged 18-30 years who received the YFV17D yellow fever vaccine. Each CDR3 is given without its conserved first and last residue. The order of the fields is D gene, J gene, V gene, CDR3 protein. D genes are given only for firm matches.

D: .
J: TRBJ1-1
V: TRBV12-3/TRBV12-4
CDR3: ASSSGQREKNTEAF

D: .
J: TRBJ2-3
V: TRBV6-1
CDR3: ASRGGGYTDTQY

D: TRBD1
J: TRBJ1-6
V: TRBV19
CDR3: ARETGTGNSPLH

D: TRBD2
J: TRBJ2-5
V: TRBV20-1
CDR3: SGVAGGYQETQY

D: .
J: TRBJ2-3
V: TRBV7-2
CDR3: ASSRHVGGDTQY

D: .
J: TRBJ2-5
V: TRBV4-1
CDR3: ASSQDTGTLLKETQY

D: .
J: TRBJ2-1
V: TRBV20-1
CDR3: SARGKYNEQF

D: .
J: TRBJ1-1
V: TRBV5-1
CDR3: ASIIPVRGRAF

D: .
J: TRBJ1-6
V: TRBV11-3
CDR3: ASSFEGASYNSPLH

D: .
J: TRBJ2-7
V: TRBV6-5
CDR3: ASSSGLVRTRYEQY

D: .
J: TRBJ2-2
V: TRBV28
CDR3: ASSSFWGTNTGELF

D: .
J: TRBJ2-4
V: TRBV2
CDR3: ASSRYRAKEGENIQY

D: TRBD1
J: TRBJ2-5
V: TRBV7-2
CDR3: ASSSDRGETQY

D: .
J: TRBJ1-1
V: TRBV10-3
CDR3: AISPRGGSNTEAF

D: TRBD1
J: TRBJ2-5
V: TRBV18
CDR3: ASSPTTGTGKETQY

D: TRBD1
J: TRBJ2-1
V: TRBV5-1
CDR3: ASSRFDRAGYNEQF

D: .
J: TRBJ1-2
V: TRBV7-9
CDR3: ASSLSRAGYT